A single sample is the source of the 31 T cell receptor beta chains below, sequenced in a study of cytomegalovirus exposure and HLA in healthy donors. The primer mix had 60 Vbeta and 13 Jbeta primers. TCRdb keeps only in-frame clones here, not all; method: immunoSEQ multiplex PCR. This sample yields about 130,000 clones, of which more than 70% are seen a single time; 3% to 4.5% belongs to the top ten. Sequenced material: PBMCs. These receptors were collected from a man in his thirties or forties in good health and CMV-seronegative.

This clone was seen a few times. CDR3 DNA sequence: TGTGCCAGCAGCCCCGACCGGGACAGAGGGAATGGCTACACCTTC. Protein: CASSPDRDRGNGYTF. The chain recombines TRBV13 with TRBJ1-2, with 7 bases aligning to TRBD1. From germline, CDR1 is PRHDT and CDR2 FYEKMQ (reference sequence). The CDR3 runs to 15 residues. The V and J ends lost 5 bases and 6 bases, in that order; junction bases with no gene match: 12.

This chain's CDR3 is CASSLGQGGYSNQPQHF. The CDR3 bases are TGTGCCAGCAGCCTGGGACAGGGAGGATATAGCAATCAGCCCCAGCATTTT. The V gene is TRBV4-2, the J gene TRBJ1-5; 9 positions agree with TRBD1. In germline, CDR1 is LGHNA, CDR2 YNFKEQ. Trimming took 4 bases from V and 0 from J; bases not matched to a gene: 7. The CDR3 is made up of 17 amino acids.

This chain joins TRBV2 and TRBJ2-3; TRBD2 might be the D (6 bases). The CDR3 has 12 residues. The germline V gene encodes CDR1 SNHLY and CDR2 FYNNEI. Trimming removed 2 bases at V and 9 bases at J, with 9 bases between. DNA for the CDR3: TGTGCCAGCAGTGAAAGGGCGGGGACGCAGTATTTT. It is translated as CASSERAGTQYF.

In this sample, this clone turned up a few times. The chain joins TRBV6-4 to TRBJ2-1; D gene uncertain. This CDR3 region has 13 residues. Trimming stripped 4 bases from V and 8 bases from J, with 12 bases between. Per the germline V gene, CDR1 is MRHNA and CDR2 is SNTAGT. The CDR3 is CASSARLLDEQFF. The DNA of the CDR3 is TGTGCCAGCAGTGCCAGGCTCCTTGATGAGCAGTTCTTC.

The rearrangement uses TRBV7-2 and TRBJ2-3; D is undetermined. V shed 4 bases and J shed 6 bases, with 11 bases lying between them. The CDR3 is 13 residues long. Germline assignment: CDR1 SGHTA and CDR2 FQGNSA. CDR3 nucleotide sequence: TGTGCCAGCAGCTCGCCCGACTTGGATACGCAGTATTTT. This encodes CASSSPDLDTQYF.

This clone is judged medium-sized (0.01 to 0.1%). The chain combines TRBV2 with TRBJ1-3, with a possible D match to TRBD1 (6 bases). Trimming removed 7 bases at V and 2 bases at J, with 12 bases between. Germline V gene data show CDR1 as SNHLY and CDR2 as FYNNEI. The length of the CDR3 is 14 residues. The CDR3 region is CASKSQGPGNTIYF. The CDR3 DNA is TGTGCCAGCAAGTCACAGGGACCTGGAAACACCATATATTTT.

This clone showed up just once. V usage is TRBV7-2 and J usage is TRBJ2-1, with 9 bases aligning to TRBD2. V lost 5 bases to trimming and J lost 6 bases; unmatched junction nucleotides: 11. CDR1 is SGHTA, CDR2 FQGNSA, per germline. This CDR3 is 16 amino acids long. The CDR3 DNA reads TGTGCCAGCAGCCGCCGCGTGAGCGGGGGGCTCAATGAGCAGTTCTTC. Its protein product is CASSRRVSGGLNEQFF.

The CDR3 nucleotides are TGTGCCATCAGCCGGGGACAGCAGAACACTGAAGCTTTCTTT. Residues: CAISRGQQNTEAFF. The genes are TRBV10-3 and TRBJ1-1, with TRBD1 identical over 7 bases. The J segment lost 1 base and the V segment lost 6 bases, leaving 5 bases of the junction unmatched. CDR1 is ENHRY and CDR2 is SYGVKD in the germline V gene. CDR3 size: 14 residues.

The chain employs TRBV19 and TRBJ1-2, with TRBD1 as a possible D gene (6 bases). Trimming pared 1 base from V and 3 bases from J, leaving 12 bases between. The CDR3 has 15 residues. The germline gives CDR1 LNHDA, CDR2 SQIVND (reference sequence). Written as DNA, the CDR3 is TGTGCCAGTAGTATAGGTCCAGGGGCCCACTATGGCTACACCTTC. It encodes CASSIGPGAHYGYTF.

The chain recombines TRBV11-2 with TRBJ1-6; D uncertain. This CDR3 is 18 amino acids long. The germline V gene encodes CDR1 SGHAT and CDR2 FQNNGV. V was clipped by 4 bases and J by 0 bases, with 16 bases between them. The CDR3 spells CASSSRRFLSSYNSPLHF. The CDR3, as DNA: TGTGCCAGCAGCTCACGGCGGTTCTTAAGCTCCTATAATTCACCCCTCCACTTT.

The chain carries TRBV7-9 and TRBJ2-7; the match to TRBD1 covers 7 bases. Germline V lookup: CDR1 SEHNR, CDR2 FQNEAQ (reference sequence). The CDR3 loop spans 12 amino acids. J lost 6 bases, V lost 3 bases, and 2 bases had no gene match. The DNA for the CDR3 is TGTGCCAGCAGCTTTACAGGGGCCGAGCAGTACTTC. Translated: CASSFTGAEQYF.

This clone was observed a handful of times. V usage is TRBV2 and J usage is TRBJ2-1; 7 nucleotides line up with TRBD1. Germline CDR1 reads SNHLY; CDR2 reads FYNNEI. V dropped 3 bases and J dropped 6; count of bases not matched to a gene: 8. The CDR3 is 15 amino acids. The CDR3, as DNA: TGTGCCAGCAGTGACAGGACAGGAACCTCCAATGAGCAGTTCTTC. This translates into CASSDRTGTSNEQFF.

The chain combines TRBV5-1 with TRBJ1-1, with a possible D match to TRBD1 (6 bases). V was clipped by 3 bases and J by 1 base, with 10 bases between them. This CDR3 is 14 amino acids long. From germline, CDR1 is SGHRS and CDR2 YFSETQ. CDR3 nucleotide sequence: TGCGCCAGCAGCTCCGGGGACACGAACACTGAAGCTTTCTTT. Translation: CASSSGDTNTEAFF.

The CDR3 DNA is TGTGCCAGCAGCGTAGACAGGGAAGAGGGGCACGAGCAGTACTTC. It is translated as CASSVDREEGHEQYF. The chain uses TRBV9 and TRBJ2-7, with D perhaps matching TRBD1 (6 bases). This CDR3 comprises 15 residues. V was clipped by 0 bases and J by 5 bases, with 15 bases between them. The germline V gene has CDR1 SGDLS and CDR2 YYNGEE.

Worth noting for this clone: One end of the junction is discordant with germline, which a read error may explain. This rearrangement joins TRBV5-1 to TRBJ2-4; 7 positions agree with TRBD1. The CDR3 loop spans 14 amino acids. CDR1 SGHRS and CDR2 YFSETQ come from the germline V gene. The CDR3, as DNA: TGTGCCAGCAGCTTCGAAGGGGGCGCACACATTCAGTACTTC. This codes for CASSFEGGAHIQYF.

The genes are TRBV27 and TRBJ2-3, with 7 positions matching TRBD1. Germline values: CDR1 MNHEY, CDR2 SMNVEV (reference sequence). V gave up 7 bases and J gave up 5 bases; unmatched junction bases: 9. This CDR3 comprises 14 residues. The CDR3 spells CASTPDRVGDTQYF. CDR3 nucleotides: TGTGCCAGCACCCCAGACAGGGTGGGAGATACGCAGTATTTT.

The chain recombines TRBV2 with TRBJ2-1; D might be TRBD1 (7 bases). Germline loops: CDR1 SNHLY, CDR2 FYNNEI. The V end was cut by 6 bases, the J end by 4 bases, with 13 bases between. This CDR3 is 14 amino acids long. CDR3 bases: TGTGCCAGCAGCCCAGGGGGGTTTTACAATGAGCAGTTCTTC. Translation gives CASSPGGFYNEQFF.

The J gene is TRBJ2-3, the V gene TRBV30; D may be TRBD2 (5 bases). The V gene lost 0 bases and the J gene lost 0 bases, with 13 bases spanning the gap. In germline, CDR1 is GTSNPN, CDR2 SVGIG (reference sequence). The length of the CDR3 is 16 residues. CDR3 protein: CAWSVGLLSSTDTQYF. Here the CDR3 DNA reads TGTGCCTGGAGTGTTGGACTTTTATCTAGCACAGATACGCAGTATTTT.

This chain links TRBV6-4 with TRBJ2-3, with unresolved D. V lost 3 bases to trimming and J lost 0 bases, with 10 bases between them. The CDR3 sequence is 15 residues long. Looked up from germline, CDR1 is MRHNA and CDR2 is SNTAGT. The CDR3 sequence: CASSDTAGSTDTQYF. The CDR3 bases are TGTGCCAGCAGTGATACGGCAGGTAGCACAGATACGCAGTATTTT.

This clone occurred once. The chain has TRBV10-1 and TRBJ1-1, with unresolved D. V lost 8 bases and J lost 1, with 11 bases in between. The germline gives CDR1 WNHNN, CDR2 SYGVQD (reference sequence). The length of the CDR3 is 13 residues. The CDR3 reads CASSKRPNTEAFF. The CDR3 DNA follows: TGCGCCAGCTCTAAGAGGCCGAACACTGAAGCTTTCTTT.

The gene calls are TRBV5-1 and TRBJ1-2; D possibly corresponds to TRBD1 (6 bases). The germline gives CDR1 SGHRS, CDR2 YFSETQ. Trimming removed 0 bases at V and 4 bases at J, with 16 bases between. The CDR3 is 16 amino acids. CDR3 sequence reads: CASSLAGGGGSYGYTF. DNA for the CDR3: TGCGCCAGCAGCTTGGCCGGAGGGGGGGGCAGCTATGGCTACACCTTC.

V is TRBV2 and J is TRBJ2-2; TRBD2 matches 8 bases. The CDR3 runs 15 residues. CDR1 is SNHLY, CDR2 FYNNEI, per germline. Trimming cost V 4 bases and J 5 bases; bases outside gene matches: 6. The CDR3 protein is CASSVTGGLTGELFF. The CDR3 coding sequence is TGTGCCAGCAGTGTAACGGGGGGGTTGACCGGGGAGCTGTTTTTT.

V usage is TRBV7-2 and J usage is TRBJ2-2; 9 positions match TRBD2. The CDR3 runs to 15 residues. Germline V gene lookup returns CDR1 SGHTA and CDR2 FQGNSA. Trimming at V came to 7 bases and at J to 5 bases, leaving 8 bases not matched to a gene. DNA of the CDR3: TGTGCCAGCACCTCCCGGCGGGGGGGGACCGGGGAGCTGTTTTTT. It is translated as CASTSRRGGTGELFF.

The chain is built from TRBV5-6 and TRBJ2-2; perhaps TRBD2 as D (6 bases). The length of the CDR3 is 13 residues. CDR1 and CDR2 (germline): SGHDT, YYEEEE. Trimming left V 4 bases short and J 6 bases short, with 10 bases between. The CDR3 sequence: CASSPWGAGELFF. CDR3 bases: TGTGCCAGCAGCCCTTGGGGGGCCGGGGAGCTGTTTTTT.

The CDR3 sequence: CASSLWGRDQETQYF. The CDR3 DNA follows: TGTGCCAGCAGCCTTTGGGGCAGGGACCAAGAGACCCAGTACTTC. This sequence joins TRBV7-9 and TRBJ2-5; TRBD1 is a possible D gene (5 bases). Germline CDR1 and CDR2: SEHNR and FQNEAQ (reference sequence). Trimming removed 5 bases at V and 0 bases at J, with 13 bases between. The CDR3 contains 15 residues.

The gene calls are TRBV19 and TRBJ2-1; weak D call: TRBD2 (6 bases). Trimming pared 5 bases from V and 4 bases from J, leaving 15 bases between. CDR3 length: 15 amino acids. The germline CDR1 and CDR2 sequences are LNHDA and SQIVND (reference sequence). The CDR3 nucleotides are TGTGCCAGTAGTGAAACAAGGGCGGGGTACAATGAGCAGTTCTTC. Translation gives CASSETRAGYNEQFF. The full variable domain, with the rest looked up from reference TRBV19 and TRBJ2-1, is DGGITQSPKYLFRKEGQNVTLSCEQNLNHDAMYWYRQDPGQGLRLIYYSQIVNDFQKGDIAEGYSVSREKKESFPLTVTSAQKNPTAFYLCASSETRAGYNEQFFGPGTRLTVL.

This chain links TRBV4-2 with TRBJ2-7; 11 bases match TRBD2. This CDR3 comprises 15 residues. Losses at the gene ends were 5 bases for V and 0 bases for J; bases not matched to a gene: 3. Germline values: CDR1 LGHNA, CDR2 YNFKEQ. For the CDR3, the DNA is TGTGCCAGCAGCGTGACTAGCGGGGCCTCCTACGAGCAGTACTTC. As protein: CASSVTSGASYEQYF.

The V and J genes are TRBV19 and TRBJ1-2; 7 bases map to TRBD1. The V gene end was trimmed by 5 bases and the J gene end by 3 bases; junction bases not matched to a gene: 9. Germline CDR1 and CDR2: LNHDA and SQIVND (reference sequence). The CDR3 contains 15 residues. DNA for the CDR3: TGTGCCAGTAGTGTCACAGGGGACCGCGACTATGGCTACACCTTC. Its translation: CASSVTGDRDYGYTF.

The gene calls are TRBV5-4 and TRBJ2-3, with D perhaps TRBD2 (5 bases). V dropped 2 bases and J dropped 9 bases, with 16 bases sitting between them. This CDR3 spans 14 amino acids. CDR1 and CDR2 from the germline V gene are SGHNT and YYREEE (reference sequence). In nucleotides, the CDR3 is TGTGCCAGCAGCTTCCGGCTAGCCCCCTACACGCAGTATTTT. It is translated as CASSFRLAPYTQYF.

The chain combines TRBV2 with TRBJ1-1; D perhaps matches TRBD1 (6 bases). The CDR3 runs 14 residues. CDR1 is SNHLY, CDR2 FYNNEI, per germline. Trimming took off 10 bases at V and 0 bases at J, with 15 bases between the two ends. CDR3 amino acids: CAITGRGVNTEAFF. The CDR3 nucleotides read TGTGCCATTACAGGGAGAGGGGTGAACACTGAAGCTTTCTTT. Filled out from reference TRBV2 and TRBJ1-1, the complete variable domain reads EPEVTQTPSHQVTQMGQEVILRCVPISNHLYFYWYRQILGQKVEFLVSFYNNEISEKSEIFDDQFSVERPDGSNFTLKIRSTKLEDSAMYFCAITGRGVNTEAFFGQGTRLTVV.

This chain joins TRBV10-2 and TRBJ1-6; D not resolved. The CDR3 is 16 residues long. V lost 5 bases and J lost 3, with 14 bases in between. Germline V lookup: CDR1 WSHSY, CDR2 SAAADI. The CDR3 region is CASSPQLAGYNSPLHF. CDR3 nucleotide sequence: TGCGCCAGCAGTCCCCAACTCGCAGGCTATAATTCACCCCTCCACTTT.